The present TCR beta chain was sequenced within a study of T cell changes during pregnancy in multiple sclerosis. Germline V gives CDR1 SGHDN, CDR2 FVKESK. V shed 4 bases and J 5 bases; nucleotides not matched to a gene: 9. The length of the CDR3 is 17 residues. This clone appeared a single time. The data were produced by immunoSEQ multiplex PCR, yet TCRdb's version contains in-frame clones alone and is incomplete. The top ten clones hold roughly 2.7% of a sample with some 87,000 clones, roughly 92% of them seen once. The clonotype was recovered from a female donor with multiple sclerosis, enrolled in a pregnancy study. The sample here was peripheral blood, taken in the first trimester of pregnancy. The rearrangement links TRBV14 to TRBJ2-7, with 15 bases matching TRBD2. The CDR3 sequence is CASSPARTSGRADEQYF. In DNA, the CDR3 is TGTGCCAGCAGCCCGGCCCGGACTAGCGGGAGGGCCGACGAGCAGTACTTC.